Below, 26 T cell receptor beta chains from the same sample are listed, as sequenced in a study of PD-L1 blockade in urothelial cancer. Measured with immunoSEQ multiplex PCR; TCRdb has only the in-frame clones, and not every one. Among about 36,000 clones listed, more than 80% were seen once. Noted time point: peripheral blood 6 weeks after treatment start. The sequences come from PBMCs, collected around atezolizumab (anti-PD-L1) treatment. The source of these receptors is a man between 40 and 49 years old with urothelial cancer.

The chain recombines TRBV5-1 with TRBJ2-7; a weak D match, TRBD2 (6 bases). CDR1 and CDR2 (germline): SGHRS, YFSETQ. V gave up 5 bases and J gave up 5 bases, with 17 bases separating them. The CDR3 is 14 amino acids. DNA for the CDR3: TGCGCCAGCAGGCGGGCCGGGACTCAGGACGAGCAGTACTTC. Its protein is CASRRAGTQDEQYF.

The rearrangement links TRBV27 to TRBJ1-2, with TRBD1 matching over 8 bases. The junction had 9 bases not matched to a gene; V was cut back by 5 bases and J by 4 bases. Per the germline V gene, CDR1 is MNHEY and CDR2 is SMNVEV (reference sequence). The CDR3 spans 15 residues. The CDR3 bases are TGTGCCAGCAGTCCCAACAGGGGGGCCAGCTATGGCTACACCTTC. This gives the protein CASSPNRGASYGYTF.

This clone is deemed medium-sized. This rearrangement joins TRBV5-1 to TRBJ1-1; tentative D call: TRBD1 (5 bases). V shed 0 bases and J shed 3 bases, with 15 bases lying between them. This CDR3 is 16 amino acids long. Germline V gene sequence: CDR1 SGHRS, CDR2 YFSETQ. CDR3 loop: CASSLGSGGSYTEAFF. The DNA of the CDR3 is TGCGCCAGCAGCTTGGGTTCGGGGGGTTCCTACACTGAAGCTTTCTTT. The full variable domain, completed using reference TRBV5-1 and TRBJ1-1, is KAGVTQTPRYLIKTRGQQVTLSCSPISGHRSVSWYQQTPGQGLQFLFEYFSETQRNKGNFPGRFSGRQFSNSRSEMNVSTLELGDSALYLCASSLGSGGSYTEAFFGQGTRLTVV.

The chain carries TRBV2 and TRBJ1-1, with 7 bases matching TRBD1. Germline CDR1 is SNHLY and CDR2 is FYNNEI. CDR3 length equals 14 residues. Trimming cost V 4 bases and J 0 bases; bases outside gene matches: 2. CDR3 amino acids: CASSGGGVNTEAFF. The DNA for the CDR3 is TGTGCCAGCAGTGGAGGGGGCGTGAACACTGAAGCTTTCTTT.

The J gene is TRBJ2-7, the V gene TRBV28; 7 positions agree with TRBD2. The germline CDR1 and CDR2 sequences are MDHEN and SYDVKM. V shed 8 bases, J shed 5 bases, and the junction held 9 bases outside the gene matches. The length of the CDR3 is 13 residues. The CDR3 bases are TGTGCCAGCCTCAAACCGGGGGGTAACGAGCAGTACTTC. Amino acids: CASLKPGGNEQYF.

The rearrangement uses TRBV4-1 and TRBJ1-3; no clear D. This CDR3 is built from 19 residues. Germline-derived CDR1 and CDR2 are MGHRA and YSYEKL. Trimming pared 1 base from V and 0 bases from J, leaving 19 bases between. CDR3 in DNA: TGCGCCAGCAGCCAAGGCTTGAACCGACTAAGATCCTCTGGAAACACCATATATTTT. Amino acids: CASSQGLNRLRSSGNTIYF.

The chain has TRBV28 and TRBJ1-4, with D unresolved. CDR1 MDHEN and CDR2 SYDVKM come from the germline V gene. V lost 5 bases to trimming and J lost 0 bases, with 7 bases between them. The CDR3 has 14 residues. CDR3 in amino acids: CASSIQPTNEKLFF. The CDR3 region has the DNA TGTGCCAGCAGTATACAGCCAACTAATGAAAAACTGTTTTTT.

The chain links TRBV5-1 to TRBJ2-2, with 11 bases identical to TRBD1. Germline assignment: CDR1 SGHRS and CDR2 YFSETQ. CDR3 length: 16 residues. After removal of 4 bases from V and 4 bases from J, the junction contained 6 bases not matched to a gene. In nucleotides, the CDR3 is TGCGCCAGCAGCGCGCAGGGACAGGGGGTCACCGGGGAGCTGTTTTTT. This translates into CASSAQGQGVTGELFF.

This chain uses TRBV7-9 with TRBJ1-2, with D tentatively TRBD1 (6 bases). This CDR3 comprises 13 residues. Germline-derived CDR1 and CDR2 are SEHNR and FQNEAQ (reference sequence). V gave up 5 bases and J gave up 8 bases, with 15 bases separating them. DNA for the CDR3: TGTGCCAGCAGCCAGGGGAGTCCGACGGGCTACACCTTC. Translated, it gives CASSQGSPTGYTF.

This chain connects TRBV11-2 to TRBJ2-5; 7 bases line up with TRBD1. The germline gives CDR1 SGHAT, CDR2 FQNNGV. The trim removed 3 bases at V and 1 base at J, leaving 5 bases unmatched. The CDR3 covers 15 residues. The CDR3 DNA sequence: TGTGCCAGCAGCTTCCGAGGGGGCCTCCAAGAGACCCAGTACTTC. Protein product: CASSFRGGLQETQYF.

The chain recombines TRBV28 with TRBJ1-1, with D uncertain. V lost 4 bases to trimming and J lost 10 bases, with 10 bases between them. This CDR3 is 11 amino acids long. Germline lookup yields CDR1 MDHEN and CDR2 SYDVKM. The CDR3 here is CASSYRSTAFF. The CDR3, as DNA: TGTGCCAGCAGTTACCGTAGCACAGCTTTCTTT.

The chain employs TRBV6-1 and TRBJ2-7, with 7 bases that match TRBD1. CDR1 MNHNS and CDR2 SASEGT come from the germline V gene. The J segment lost 2 bases and the V segment lost 2 bases, leaving 6 bases of the junction unmatched. The CDR3 has 15 amino acids. The CDR3 reads CASSERGQLAYEQYF. In nucleotides, the CDR3 is TGTGCCAGCAGTGAAAGGGGGCAGTTAGCCTACGAGCAGTACTTC.

This chain links TRBV7-2 with TRBJ2-2; perhaps TRBD2 as D (6 bases). Germline values: CDR1 SGHTA, CDR2 FQGNSA. With 5 bases removed from V and 6 bases from J, the gap between germline ends came to 13 bases. This CDR3 has 14 residues. The CDR3: CASSPLGGPGELFF. Written as DNA, the CDR3 is TGTGCCAGCAGCCCCCTGGGGGGTCCCGGGGAGCTGTTTTTT.

The rearrangement links TRBV29-1 to TRBJ2-1; 8 bases fit TRBD1. V trimming: 6 bases; J trimming: 5 bases; junction bases outside the gene matches: 6. The CDR3 consists of 13 residues. CDR1 is SQVTM, CDR2 ANQGSEA, per germline. The CDR3 bases are TGCAGCGTCCGGGGACAGGCGGACAATGAGCAGTTCTTC. Translating gives CSVRGQADNEQFF.

This chain links TRBV29-1 with TRBJ2-3, with D unresolved. There are 12 residues in the CDR3. With 8 bases removed from V and 3 bases from J, the gap between germline ends came to 12 bases. The germline V gene encodes CDR1 SQVTM and CDR2 ANQGSEA. In DNA, the CDR3 is TGCAGCACCAACCACGGTACAGATACGCAGTATTTT. Translating it yields CSTNHGTDTQYF.

The chain is built from TRBV4-2 and TRBJ1-1; 9 nucleotides align to TRBD1. Germline loops: CDR1 LGHNA, CDR2 YNFKEQ. V shed 4 bases and J 4 bases; nucleotides not matched to a gene: 10. The CDR3 contains 16 residues. In nucleotides, the CDR3 is TGTGCCAGCAGCCTGGAGCGGGACAGGGTCGGCACTGAAGCTTTCTTT. Protein: CASSLERDRVGTEAFF.

Judged by abundance, this clone is medium-sized. The genes are TRBV5-1 and TRBJ1-1; possibly TRBD1 for D (5 bases). V shed 0 bases and J shed 0 bases, with 12 bases lying between them. Germline V gives CDR1 SGHRS, CDR2 YFSETQ. This CDR3 has 16 amino acids. The CDR3 DNA sequence: TGCGCCAGCAGCTTGGAAGGGGAATACTTGAACACTGAAGCTTTCTTT. Protein sequence: CASSLEGEYLNTEAFF.

The chain has TRBV30 and TRBJ2-7; TRBD2 aligns across 10 bases. The CDR3 contains 13 residues. V trimming: 4 bases; J trimming: 5 bases; junction bases outside the gene matches: 5. CDR1 is GTSNPN and CDR2 is SVGIG in the germline V gene (reference sequence). Here the CDR3 reads CAWTSGSGDEQYF. The CDR3 coding sequence is TGTGCCTGGACTAGCGGGAGTGGCGACGAGCAGTACTTC.

The rearrangement links TRBV15 to TRBJ2-5; the match to TRBD2 covers 7 bases. J was trimmed by 5 bases and V by 0 bases; bases with no gene match: 9. The germline gives CDR1 LNHNV, CDR2 YYDKDF (reference sequence). The CDR3 is made up of 16 amino acids. For the CDR3, the DNA is TGTGCCACCAGCAGAGATCGGAGGGGAGGGATGGAGACCCAGTACTTC. Translated: CATSRDRRGGMETQYF.

J is TRBJ1-2 and V is TRBV19; the D gene is possibly TRBD1 (6 bases). Trimming left V 5 bases short and J 4 bases short, with 17 bases between. CDR1 and CDR2 from the germline V gene are LNHDA and SQIVND (reference sequence). This CDR3 spans 15 amino acids. CDR3 sequence (DNA): TGTGCCAGTAGTCCTGGGGGGGGCTCCCCCTATGGCTACACCTTC. Translated, it gives CASSPGGGSPYGYTF.

The chain couples TRBV6-4 to TRBJ1-2, with 8 bases fitting TRBD1. The germline V gene has CDR1 MRHNA and CDR2 SNTAGT. The CDR3 has 15 amino acids. V was clipped by 4 bases and J by 8 bases; unmatched bases: 12. The CDR3 loop is CASSAPPTGAGGYTF. Here the CDR3 DNA reads TGTGCCAGCAGTGCCCCCCCGACAGGGGCAGGGGGCTACACCTTC.

This sequence joins TRBV18 and TRBJ2-1; 10 nucleotides line up with TRBD2. The V and J ends lost 4 bases and 5 bases, in that order; junction bases with no gene match: 5. The CDR3 has 15 residues. Germline V gives CDR1 KGHSH, CDR2 LQKENI. The CDR3 DNA is TGTGCCAGCTCACAGCGGACTAGCGGTAACAATGAGCAGTTCTTC. Translation gives CASSQRTSGNNEQFF.

The genes are TRBV11-2 and TRBJ2-3, with 8 bases aligning to TRBD2. The CDR3 loop spans 14 amino acids. Looked up from germline, CDR1 is SGHAT and CDR2 is FQNNGV. Germline trimming cut 3 bases from V and 7 bases from J; bases unmatched to any gene: 6. Written as DNA, the CDR3 is TGTGCCAGCAGCTTGAGCGGGAGAGTGAATACGCAGTATTTT. Translation gives CASSLSGRVNTQYF.

A single count supports this clone. The rearrangement joins TRBV21-1 to TRBJ1-2. TRBV21-1 has pseudogene status. The CDR3 has 17 amino acids. The CDR3 loop reads CASSKVWGLRDRGCYTF. The CDR3 DNA is TGTGCCAGCAGCAAAGTGTGGGGGTTGAGGGACCGGGGGTGCTACACCTTC.

The chain links TRBV15 to TRBJ2-5; D may be TRBD1 or TRBD2 (6 bases each). CDR1 and CDR2 (germline): LNHNV, YYDKDF (reference sequence). Deletions cut 5 bases from V and 4 bases from J, with 11 bases between. The CDR3 has 13 amino acids. The CDR3 region has the DNA TGTGCCACCAGCGGAGGAGGGGGAGAGACCCAGTACTTC. Its translation: CATSGGGGETQYF.

The rearrangement joins TRBV5-4 to TRBJ2-3; no definite D call. The CDR3 has 15 residues. From germline, CDR1 is SGHNT and CDR2 YYREEE (reference sequence). V was shortened by 0 bases and J by 2 bases, with 10 bases between the two germline ends. In DNA, the CDR3 is TGTGCCAGCAGCTTGGAGAGCGAGTACACAGATACGCAGTATTTT. It specifies CASSLESEYTDTQYF.